The rows below give T cell receptor beta chains drawn from one sample of a study of blood T cell repertoires in COVID-19. Clones were sequenced by immunoSEQ multiplex PCR, and TCRdb holds only the in-frame ones, with some missing. The sample contains approximately 360,000 clones, roughly 90% of which appear only once. The specimen sequenced was peripheral blood. These receptors were obtained from a man aged 35 to 55 with acute or convalescent COVID-19. CDR3s include the opening cysteine and the closing phenylalanine or tryptophan. The D gene is left open where the match is weak. A row's size may be missing; if present it is once, few, many or a size class.

J gene | V gene | D gene | clone size | CDR3 DNA | CDR3 protein
TRBJ2-7 | TRBV6-6 | . | . | TGTGCCAGCAGTTCACCGGGGTACGAGCAGTACTTC | CASSSPGYEQYF
TRBJ1-1 | TRBV30 | . | . | TGTGCCTGGCGGGGGGGGGTATCCACTGAAGCTTTCTTT | CAWRGGVSTEAFF
TRBJ1-4 | TRBV15 | TRBD1 | . | TGTGCCACCAGCAGAGATAGACAGGGAGATGAAAAACTGTTTTTT | CATSRDRQGDEKLFF
TRBJ2-1 | TRBV11-2 | TRBD2 | . | TGTGCCAGCGGGACTATGGGGAATGAGCAGTTCTTC | CASGTMGNEQFF
TRBJ2-7 | TRBV24-1 | . | . | TGTGCCACCAGTGAGTGGACAGGGGGGCTAGCGGGAGCCTCAAACTGCGAGCAGTACTTC | CATSEWTGGLAGASNCEQYF
TRBJ1-4 | TRBV6-4 | . | once | TGTGCCAGCACTGGCGGCAATGAAAAACTGTTTTTT | CASTGGNEKLFF
TRBJ2-7 | TRBV27 | TRBD1 | . | TGTGCCAGCAGTCCCGGGACAGGGCCCTACGAGCAGTACTTC | CASSPGTGPYEQYF
TRBJ2-7 | TRBV18 | . | . | TGTGCCAGCTCACCGCAAAAGACAGAATCCTACGAGCAGTACTTC | CASSPQKTESYEQYF
TRBJ2-3 | TRBV7-6 | . | . | TGTGCCAGCAGCTTAGGCCGACGGACTCGCACAGATACGCAGTATTTT | CASSLGRRTRTDTQYF
TRBJ1-4 | TRBV30 | TRBD1 | once | TGTGCCTGGAACCTTGGACAGGGAAATGAAAAACTGTTTTTT | CAWNLGQGNEKLFF
TRBJ1-5 | TRBV19 | . | . | TGTGCCAGTAGTATAAAAGACGATTGGGGCCATAGCAATCAGCCCCAGCATTTT | CASSIKDDWGHSNQPQHF
TRBJ2-5 | TRBV5-1 | TRBD2 | . | TGCGCCAGCAGCTTGTCACTAGCGGGGCGCCAAGAGACCCAGTACTTC | CASSLSLAGRQETQYF
TRBJ2-7 | TRBV11-2 | TRBD2 | . | TGTGCCAGCAGCTTAGTGGCGGGGGACCACTACGAGCAGTACTTC | CASSLVAGDHYEQYF
TRBJ2-3 | TRBV27 | . | . | TGTGCCAGCAGTTTTAGCGTTAATATGGGGGATACGCAGTATTTT | CASSFSVNMGDTQYF
TRBJ2-7 | TRBV10-3 | TRBD2 | . | TGTGCCATCAGTGAATCCGGGACTAGCGGGAGGGTATCCTACGAGCAGTACTTC | CAISESGTSGRVSYEQYF
TRBJ1-4 | TRBV6-5 | TRBD1 | . | TGTGCCAGCAACGCACAGGGGCAAAGGAGCGAAAAACTGTTTTTT | CASNAQGQRSEKLFF
TRBJ2-7 | TRBV19 | TRBD1 | once | TGTGCCAGTAGTGAACCTGGGGGGACAGGGTACTACGAGCAGTACTTC | CASSEPGGTGYYEQYF
TRBJ2-1 | TRBV5-1 | TRBD2 | . | TGCGCCAGCAGCTTCGGGGTAGCGGGAGTTGAGAATGAGCAGTTCTTC | CASSFGVAGVENEQFF
TRBJ1-1 | TRBV19 | TRBD1 | . | TGTGCCAGTAGTATAGTTACAGGGGTTATCACTGAAGCTTTCTTT | CASSIVTGVITEAFF
TRBJ1-2 | TRBV7-9 | . | . | TGTGCCAGCAGCTATGGACAGTTCCCCTCCCATGGCTACACCTTC | CASSYGQFPSHGYTF
TRBJ1-6 | TRBV6-6 | TRBD1 | . | TGTGCCAGCAGTTACGACAGGGGGAGTAATTCACCCCTCCACTTT | CASSYDRGSNSPLHF
TRBJ1-2 | TRBV19 | . | once | TGTGCCAGTAGCGCCGGTGCCAGGGGCTATGGCTACACCTTC | CASSAGARGYGYTF